Shown below are 7 T cell receptor beta chains from a single sample sequenced in a study of CD8 T cells in ankylosing spondylitis. Whole-study results and caveats: Blood from ankylosing spondylitis patients appeared to carry a characteristic eight-variant TCR beta motif.

What these receptors recognize is not known. TCRdb re-analysed the 5' RACE reads in MiXCR, keeping a single row per CDR3 protein. Among around 91,000 distinct CDR3 sequences listed, more than 8.5% were seen once. The sample comprised blood, either unsorted or a sorted T cell fraction (not recorded which). These receptors all stem from a male donor with ankylosing spondylitis.

At least ten counts were recorded for this clonotype. The chain links TRBV14 to TRBJ2-5; the D is unclear. The CDR3 runs to 14 residues. Germline V lookup: CDR1 SGHDN, CDR2 FVKESK. Trimming stripped 2 bases from V and 4 bases from J, with 11 bases between. The CDR3 nucleotides are TGTGCCAGCAGCCAACTGGCGCCCCTAGAGACCCAGTACTTC. Translating it yields CASSQLAPLETQYF.

The chain uses TRBV19 and TRBJ1-5; 10 bases match TRBD1. Germline V gene sequence: CDR1 LNHDA, CDR2 SQIVND (reference sequence). Trimming at V came to 9 bases and at J to 6 bases, leaving 8 bases not matched to a gene. This CDR3 is built from 14 residues. CDR3 sequence reads: CASRGQGRTQPQHF. CDR3 in DNA: TGTGCCAGCCGGGGACAGGGGAGAACTCAGCCCCAGCATTTT.

The CDR3 reads CASSYRTGTGGTQYF. CDR3 coding DNA: TGTGCCAGCAGCTACAGGACAGGGACAGGGGGGACGCAGTATTTT. This chain links TRBV27 with TRBJ2-3; TRBD1 agrees at 11 bases. The CDR3 spans 15 residues. Germline CDR1 MNHEY, CDR2 SMNVEV (reference sequence). After removal of 6 bases from V and 9 bases from J, the junction contained 11 bases not matched to a gene.

In this sample, this clonotype turned up many times. The chain has TRBV27 and TRBJ2-1; D remains ambiguous. This CDR3 contains 11 residues. Germline V gene sequence: CDR1 MNHEY, CDR2 SMNVEV (reference sequence). Between the trimmed V and J ends, which lost 8 bases and 4 bases, there was a span of 6 bases. Here the CDR3 DNA reads TGTGCCAGCGCGACTTACAATGAGCAGTTCTTC. This encodes CASATYNEQFF.

This clonotype has only a few counts. The rearrangement joins TRBV5-6 to TRBJ2-2; 10 bases map to TRBD2. There are 17 residues in the CDR3. Germline V gene sequence: CDR1 SGHDT, CDR2 YYEEEE. V lost 4 bases and J lost 1; bases outside the gene matches: 7. This CDR3 reads CASSPRLAGGNTGELFF. CDR3 in DNA: TGTGCCAGCAGCCCCAGACTAGCGGGTGGGAACACCGGGGAGCTGTTTTTT.

This clonotype was counted many times. The V and J genes are TRBV20-1 and TRBJ2-1; TRBD2 matches at 10 bases. The length of the CDR3 is 15 residues. Germline CDR1 DFQATT, CDR2 SNEGSKA (reference sequence). After removal of 6 bases from V and 6 bases from J, the junction contained 11 bases not matched to a gene. The DNA for the CDR3 is TGCAGTGCCACCCTACCCGGACTAGCGGCCAATGAGCAGTTCTTC. It is translated as CSATLPGLAANEQFF.

This clonotype was detected many times. CDR3 bases: TGCGCCAGCAGCTTGAACTCCGGGACATCCGAGACCCAGTACTTC. Translated: CASSLNSGTSETQYF. The rearrangement joins TRBV5-1 to TRBJ2-5; a possible D gene is TRBD1 (6 bases). V lost 1 base to trimming and J lost 5 bases, with 15 bases between them. The CDR3 extends over 15 amino acids. Germline lookup yields CDR1 SGHRS and CDR2 YFSETQ.